The 18 T cell receptor beta chains reported below all come from one sample, sequenced in a study of Graves' ophthalmopathy and Graves' hyperthyroidism. RNA transcripts served as template for amplifying TCR beta CDR3 sequences. HTBI-primed first-round RT-PCR preceded second-round multiplex PCR. TCRdb processed the multiplex PCR reads anew with MiXCR; each CDR3 protein has one entry. Of hundreds of thousands of distinct CDR3 sequences in the sample, approximately 15% were seen once. Material for sequencing was blood. The origin of the receptors is a woman between 25 and 40 years old with Graves' ophthalmopathy.

This chain uses TRBV6-1 with TRBJ2-7; D is unresolved. Per germline, CDR1 MNHNS and CDR2 SASEGT. This CDR3 spans 14 amino acids. Trimming took 0 bases from V and 2 from J, leaving 8 bases between them. In DNA form, the CDR3 reads TGTGCCAGCAGTGAAGCGGGGAATACCTACGAGCAGTACTTC. This translates into CASSEAGNTYEQYF.

This clonotype appeared many times. The rearrangement links TRBV12-3 or TRBV12-4 to TRBJ2-5; TRBD2 matches 8 bases. V shed 6 bases, J shed 8 bases, and the junction held 2 bases outside the gene matches. This CDR3 is 11 amino acids long. The DNA of the CDR3 is TGTGCCAGCAGACGGGGGGGTACCCAGTACTTC. Its protein product is CASRRGGTQYF.

Many counts were recorded for this clonotype. V usage is TRBV6-1 and J usage is TRBJ2-5, with 7 nucleotides matching TRBD1. Germline loops: CDR1 MNHNS, CDR2 SASEGT. The ends lost 4 bases at V and 5 bases at J; junction bases unmatched: 10. This CDR3 is built from 15 residues. CDR3 in amino acids: CASSAWGQFEETQYF. Written as DNA, the CDR3 is TGTGCCAGCAGTGCTTGGGGACAGTTTGAGGAGACCCAGTACTTC.

The CDR3 nucleotides read TGTGCCAGCAGCTTGGATGGGGGGAGCCCCTATGGCTACACCTTC. Residues: CASSLDGGSPYGYTF. V is TRBV5-8 and J is TRBJ1-2; D possibly corresponds to TRBD1 (5 bases). Trimming cost V 0 bases and J 4 bases, with 13 bases left between them. The germline V gene has CDR1 SGHTS and CDR2 YDEGEE. The length of the CDR3 is 15 residues.

The chain joins TRBV30 to TRBJ1-1; D gene ambiguous. V gave up 0 bases and J gave up 5 bases, with 10 bases separating them. The CDR3 is 13 amino acids. Germline V gene data show CDR1 as GTSNPN and CDR2 as SVGIG (reference sequence). Here the CDR3 reads CAWSVQTGTEAFF. DNA of the CDR3: TGTGCCTGGAGTGTACAAACGGGGACTGAAGCTTTCTTT.

There are many counts of this clonotype. The chain links TRBV11-2 to TRBJ2-2; the D gene is possibly TRBD2 (6 bases). With 6 bases removed from V and 2 bases from J, the gap between germline ends came to 10 bases. The CDR3 runs 14 residues. CDR1 and CDR2 from the germline V gene are SGHAT and FQNNGV. CDR3 nucleotides: TGTGCCAGCAGTTTTAGCGGTAACACCGGGGAGCTGTTTTTT. This codes for CASSFSGNTGELFF.

This clonotype was counted ten times or more. The V and J genes are TRBV7-9 and TRBJ1-3; D is undetermined. CDR3 length: 15 residues. V lost 4 bases and J 3 bases, leaving 13 bases between the germline ends. The germline CDR1 and CDR2 sequences are SEHNR and FQNEAQ (reference sequence). The CDR3 spells CASSSGERYGNTIYF. The CDR3 DNA follows: TGTGCCAGCAGCTCGGGAGAAAGATATGGAAACACCATATATTTT.

In its sample, this clonotype was seen many times. V usage is TRBV6-1 and J usage is TRBJ1-1; TRBD1 aligns across 8 bases. CDR3 length: 15 residues. Losses at the gene ends were 5 bases for V and 1 base for J; bases not matched to a gene: 6. Germline values: CDR1 MNHNS, CDR2 SASEGT. CDR3 loop: CASSPPGQGNTEAFF. The CDR3 nucleotides are TGTGCCAGCAGTCCCCCCGGACAGGGGAACACTGAAGCTTTCTTT.

The table lists this clonotype with many counts. This chain joins TRBV4-1 and TRBJ2-7; D perhaps matches TRBD2 (5 bases). V was shortened by 1 base and J by 5 bases, with 15 bases between the two germline ends. CDR1 MGHRA and CDR2 YSYEKL come from the germline V gene. The CDR3 has 15 amino acids. CDR3 residues: CASSQGPWTGDEQYF. Here the CDR3 DNA reads TGCGCCAGCAGCCAAGGTCCCTGGACTGGCGACGAGCAGTACTTC.

There are many counts of this clonotype. The chain couples TRBV7-3 to TRBJ2-2; TRBD2 matches 7 bases. The trim removed 4 bases at V and 0 bases at J, leaving 5 bases unmatched. The CDR3 consists of 16 residues. In germline, CDR1 is SGHTA, CDR2 FQGTGA. CDR3 amino acids: CASSSTSAANTGELFF. The DNA for the CDR3 is TGTGCCAGCAGCTCAACTAGCGCCGCGAACACCGGGGAGCTGTTTTTT.

This sequence joins TRBV6-4 and TRBJ1-1; weak D call: TRBD1 (6 bases). CDR1 MRHNA and CDR2 SNTAGT come from the germline V gene. The CDR3 covers 14 residues. Trimming removed 6 bases at V and 5 bases at J, with 16 bases between. CDR3 sequence (DNA): TGTGCCAGCAGGATACAGGGAGGGGGAACTGAAGCTTTCTTT. Translating it yields CASRIQGGGTEAFF.

This clonotype was observed at least ten times. The V gene is TRBV4-1, the J gene TRBJ2-7; no definite D call. V dropped 1 base and J dropped 2 bases, with 6 bases sitting between them. The CDR3 loop spans 13 amino acids. The germline V gene has CDR1 MGHRA and CDR2 YSYEKL. CDR3 sequence (DNA): TGCGCCAGCAGCCAAGTGGCAGCCTACGAGCAGTACTTC. It is translated as CASSQVAAYEQYF.

This clonotype was counted at least ten times. The chain has TRBV6-5 and TRBJ2-7; tentatively, D is TRBD1 or TRBD2 (5 bases each). Germline lookup yields CDR1 MNHEY and CDR2 SVGAGI. The CDR3 covers 14 residues. V was clipped by 4 bases and J by 4 bases, with 14 bases between them. In nucleotides, the CDR3 is TGTGCCAGCAGTTCCCCCCGGGGACCATACGAGCAGTACTTC. Protein: CASSSPRGPYEQYF.

This clonotype was recorded at least ten times. The rearrangement joins TRBV5-6 to TRBJ2-2; D is unclear. Germline V gene sequence: CDR1 SGHDT, CDR2 YYEEEE. The CDR3 has 16 residues. V lost 2 bases and J lost 1, with 12 bases in between. CDR3 DNA sequence: TGTGCCAGCAGCTTTATAGCAGCGAGGAACACCGGGGAGCTGTTTTTT. This encodes CASSFIAARNTGELFF.

The table lists this clonotype with a few counts. The chain has TRBV10-1 and TRBJ2-7; D tentatively fits TRBD1 or TRBD2 (5 bases each). CDR1 WNHNN and CDR2 SYGVQD come from the germline V gene (reference sequence). Trimming cost V 2 bases and J 6 bases, with 14 bases left between them. CDR3 length: 14 residues. The CDR3 DNA is TGCGCCAGCAGTGAGCCGGGACGCGGCAGCGAGCAGTACTTC. Translation: CASSEPGRGSEQYF.

This chain uses TRBV7-9 with TRBJ2-5, with D unclear. The germline CDR1 and CDR2 sequences are SEHNR and FQNEAQ (reference sequence). Trimming stripped 3 bases from V and 5 bases from J, with 13 bases between. This CDR3 has 14 amino acids. The chain's CDR3 is CASSFPDTLETQYF. CDR3 nucleotide sequence: TGTGCCAGCAGCTTTCCGGATACTTTGGAGACCCAGTACTTC.

In this sample, this clonotype turned up many times. This chain connects TRBV13 to TRBJ1-1, with a possible D match to TRBD1 (5 bases). Trimming took off 8 bases at V and 4 bases at J, with 17 bases between the two ends. Per germline, CDR1 PRHDT and CDR2 FYEKMQ (reference sequence). This CDR3 region has 14 residues. CDR3 amino acids: CASSRGGMGTEAFF. For the CDR3, the DNA is TGTGCCAGCTCCCGTGGGGGAATGGGCACTGAAGCTTTCTTT. The complete variable domain, with remaining parts taken from reference TRBV13 and TRBJ1-1, reads AAGVIQSPRHLIKEKRETATLKCYPIPRHDTVYWYQQGPGQDPQFLISFYEKMQSDKGSIPDRFSAQQFSDYHSELNMSSLELGDSALYFCASSRGGMGTEAFFGQGTRLTVV.

V usage is TRBV28 and J usage is TRBJ2-5; 13 bases are shared with TRBD2. V lost 11 bases, J lost 6 bases, and 9 bases stayed unmatched. Germline values: CDR1 MDHEN, CDR2 SYDVKM. The CDR3 sequence is 14 residues long. The CDR3 DNA follows: TGTGCCGGTTCCGGGACTAGCGGGATTAAGACCCAGTACTTC. Its protein is CAGSGTSGIKTQYF.